This TCR beta chain stems from a study of blood T cell repertoires in COVID-19 (dated by TCRdb to 2020 to 2022). General notes on the study: Samples covering the acute and convalescent phases of COVID-19 were provided by collaborators in the United States, Italy and Spain. Samples were obtained from the ongoing ImmuneRACE study (first 160 participants) and from 1,254 subjects provided by 6 global collaborators. HLA class I and class II types, where available, came from metadata supplied by the sample provider rather than from assay-based typing. The sample metadata nearly always contained a de-identified subject ID, COVID-19 status, age in years and sex. A freely available public database, intended as a resource for researchers studying the immune response to SARS-CoV-2, is where the repertoires were released. Subjects who had been exposed to COVID-19, were actively infected with it, or had recovered from it provided the deeply sampled blood TCRbeta repertoires that made up the dataset. The prospective study material was composed of cDNA or gDNA derived from T cells, B-cell-depleted T cells, or PBMCs.

Collaborating institutions collected whole blood in K2EDTA tubes following their own protocols. For TCRbeta analysis, collaborator samples were shipped as frozen whole blood, as isolated PBMCs, or as DNA extracted from either sample type. In the case of this clone: It has no known antigen specificity. The junction differs from germline at one of its ends, possibly a read error.

TCRbeta CDR3 regions were amplified from genomic DNA using the immunoSEQ Assay, a bias-controlled multiplex PCR. From the authors' description of their analysis: Within the assay, amplification of reference gene primers was used to estimate how many nucleated cells each sample contained. To quantify the absolute abundance of each unique TCRbeta CDR3 rearrangement, sequence reads were collapsed and filtered. For each sample, productive Simpson clonality was calculated as the square root of Simpson's diversity index over productive rearrangements. Held by TCRdb, this immuneACCESS table contains in-frame sequences only and omits some clones. Under half of the omission traces to an unresolved V gene where checked; the cause of the rest is unknown. That table supplies the V and J calls and clone size; D and trimming were determined from the DNA. The sample contains 150,000 or so clones, more than 75% of them found a single time. The ten largest account for approximately 13% of the sample.

Broad study findings and their caveats: How much clinical and demographic metadata was included differed by source and by participant, and the metadata was provided uncurated.

CDR1 and CDR2 are read off the germline V gene as MNHEY and SVGAGI. Measured from the cysteine to the phenylalanine, the CDR3 is 15 residues long. Here the CDR3 DNA is all that survives: 45 bases in frame from base 1. Sequencing used peripheral blood. The TCR sequence derives from a man between 60 and 70 years old with active or convalescent COVID-19. Recombination connected TRBV6-5 to TRBJ2-5, with TRBD2 matching 8 junction bases. The CDR3 is CASSWGLGGGEAQYF. The sequenced DNA: TGTGCCAGCAGTTGGGGACTAGGTGGGGGAGAGGCCCAGTACTTC.